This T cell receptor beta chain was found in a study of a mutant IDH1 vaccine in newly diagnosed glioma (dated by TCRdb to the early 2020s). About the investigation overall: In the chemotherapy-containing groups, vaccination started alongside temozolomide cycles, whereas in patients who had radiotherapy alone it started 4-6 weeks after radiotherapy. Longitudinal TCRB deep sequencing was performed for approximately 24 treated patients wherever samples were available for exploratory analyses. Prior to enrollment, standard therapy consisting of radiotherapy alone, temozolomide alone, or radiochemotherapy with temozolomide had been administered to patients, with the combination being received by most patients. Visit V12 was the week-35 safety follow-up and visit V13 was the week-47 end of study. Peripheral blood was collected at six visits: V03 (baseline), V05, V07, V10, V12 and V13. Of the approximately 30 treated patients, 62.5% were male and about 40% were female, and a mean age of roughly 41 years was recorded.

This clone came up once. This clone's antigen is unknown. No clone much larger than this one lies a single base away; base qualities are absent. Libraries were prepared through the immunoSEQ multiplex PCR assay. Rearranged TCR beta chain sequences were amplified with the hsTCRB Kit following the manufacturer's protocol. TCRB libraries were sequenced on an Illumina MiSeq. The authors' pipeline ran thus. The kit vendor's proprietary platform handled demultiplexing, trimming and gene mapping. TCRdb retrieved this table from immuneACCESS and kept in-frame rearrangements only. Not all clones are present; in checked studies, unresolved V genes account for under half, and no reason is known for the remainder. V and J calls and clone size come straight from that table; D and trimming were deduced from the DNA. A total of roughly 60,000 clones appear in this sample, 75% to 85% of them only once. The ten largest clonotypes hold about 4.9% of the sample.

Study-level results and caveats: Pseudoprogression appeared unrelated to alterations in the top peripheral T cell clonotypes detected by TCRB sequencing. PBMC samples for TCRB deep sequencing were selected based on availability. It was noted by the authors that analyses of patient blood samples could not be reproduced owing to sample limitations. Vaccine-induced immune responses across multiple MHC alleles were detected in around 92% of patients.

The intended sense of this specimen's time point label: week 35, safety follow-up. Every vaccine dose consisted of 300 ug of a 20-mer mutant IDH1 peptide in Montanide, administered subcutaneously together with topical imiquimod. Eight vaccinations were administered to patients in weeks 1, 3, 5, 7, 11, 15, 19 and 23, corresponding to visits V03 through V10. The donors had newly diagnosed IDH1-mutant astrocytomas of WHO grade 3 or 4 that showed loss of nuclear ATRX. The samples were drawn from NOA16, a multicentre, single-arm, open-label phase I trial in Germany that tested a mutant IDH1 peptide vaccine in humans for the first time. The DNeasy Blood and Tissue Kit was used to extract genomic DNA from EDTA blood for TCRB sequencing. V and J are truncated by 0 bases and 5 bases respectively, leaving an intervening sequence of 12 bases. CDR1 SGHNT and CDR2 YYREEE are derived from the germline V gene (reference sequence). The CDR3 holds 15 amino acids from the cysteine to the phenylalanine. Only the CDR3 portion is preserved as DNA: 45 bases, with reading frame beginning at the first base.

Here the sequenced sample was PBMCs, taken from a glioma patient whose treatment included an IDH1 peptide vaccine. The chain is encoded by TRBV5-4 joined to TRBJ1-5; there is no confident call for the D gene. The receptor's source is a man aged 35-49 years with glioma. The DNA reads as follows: TGTGCCAGCAGCTTGGATGGAGCGGACGATCAGCCCCAGCATTTT. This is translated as CASSLDGADDQPQHF.